The 9 T cell receptor beta chains given below trace back to one sample, sequenced in a study of blood T cell repertoires in COVID-19. Using immunoSEQ multiplex PCR, the repertoire was profiled, and TCRdb retains in-frame clones only, with some absent. The sample has a few hundred thousand clones, 70% to 90% seen once. The source material was peripheral blood. The receptors shown here come from a man aged 50-60 years who had recovered from COVID-19.

The J gene is TRBJ1-5, the V gene TRBV27; the D gene is possibly TRBD1 (6 bases). In germline, CDR1 is MNHEY, CDR2 SMNVEV (reference sequence). V was trimmed by 9 bases and J by 9 bases, leaving 18 bases between them. The CDR3 spans 13 residues. The CDR3 DNA reads as TGTGCCAGTACTACAGGGTTGGGGACGCCCCAGCATTTT. This codes for CASTTGLGTPQHF.

The V gene is TRBV7-9, the J gene TRBJ2-3; tentative D call: TRBD1 (5 bases). The CDR3 has 17 residues. Between the trimmed V and J ends, which lost 0 bases and 0 bases, there was a span of 13 bases. CDR1 SEHNR and CDR2 FQNEAQ come from the germline V gene (reference sequence). For the CDR3, the DNA is TGTGCCAGCAGCTTAGCGCAGGGCGGCGTTAGCACAGATACGCAGTATTTT. Its translation: CASSLAQGGVSTDTQYF.

The chain joins TRBV7-8 to TRBJ2-3, with a possible D match to TRBD2 (6 bases). The CDR3 covers 16 residues. V lost 4 bases, J lost 2 bases, and 16 bases lay in between. Germline values: CDR1 SGHVS, CDR2 FQNEAQ. The CDR3 protein is CASSWAGRTNTDTQYF. The CDR3, as DNA: TGTGCCAGCAGCTGGGCGGGGAGGACCAACACAGATACGCAGTATTTT.

The J gene is TRBJ1-4, the V gene TRBV28, with 7 nucleotides matching TRBD1. CDR1 and CDR2 (germline): MDHEN, SYDVKM. There are 13 residues in the CDR3. J gave up 8 bases and V 10 bases, and 10 bases lay outside the gene matches. The CDR3 loop reads CAILDRVREKLFF. The CDR3, as DNA: TGTGCCATACTCGACAGGGTGAGGGAAAAACTGTTTTTT.

This sequence joins TRBV28 and TRBJ1-4; 10 bases map to TRBD1. Trimming removed 4 bases from V and 4 bases from J; junction bases left unmatched: 6. This CDR3 comprises 16 residues. Germline assignment: CDR1 MDHEN and CDR2 SYDVKM. The CDR3 region is CASSSAGTGDNEKLFF. CDR3 in DNA: TGTGCCAGCAGTTCCGCCGGGACAGGGGATAATGAAAAACTGTTTTTT.

V and J are TRBV28 and TRBJ1-2, with 10 bases lining up with TRBD1. V lost 2 bases and J lost 4; bases outside the gene matches: 10. The germline CDR1 and CDR2 sequences are MDHEN and SYDVKM. This CDR3 is 17 amino acids long. The CDR3 nucleotides read TGTGCCAGCAGTTTAGAGGGACAGGGGAGAATGGGCTATGGCTACACCTTC. It codes for CASSLEGQGRMGYGYTF.

Only a few counts were recorded for this clone. The chain couples TRBV3-1 (or the pseudogene TRBV3-2) to TRBJ2-7; 10 bases align to TRBD2. Germline loops: CDR1 LGHDT, CDR2 YNNKEL (reference sequence). Trimming cost V 1 base and J 3 bases; bases outside gene matches: 3. The CDR3 spans 15 residues. DNA of the CDR3: TGTGCCAGCAGCCAAGGAGCGGGAGGGAACTACGAGCAGTACTTC. This encodes CASSQGAGGNYEQYF.

The V call is TRBV27, the J call TRBJ1-2, with 9 nucleotides matching TRBD1. CDR3 size: 14 residues. Unmatched junction bases numbered 7, after V lost 6 bases and J lost 5 bases. Germline lookup yields CDR1 MNHEY and CDR2 SMNVEV (reference sequence). CDR3: CASSQDRGPYGYTF. CDR3 DNA: TGTGCCAGCAGCCAGGACAGGGGCCCTTATGGCTACACCTTC.

V usage is TRBV30 and J usage is TRBJ2-7; 13 bases align to TRBD2. The CDR3 consists of 16 residues. With V trimmed by 3 bases and J by 5 bases, 10 bases remained unmatched. Germline V lookup: CDR1 GTSNPN, CDR2 SVGIG (reference sequence). The CDR3 region has the DNA TGTGCCTGGAGGGGGACTAGCGGGATTGTTTCCGACGAGCAGTACTTC. Its protein product is CAWRGTSGIVSDEQYF.